These 31 T cell receptor beta chains were sequenced from one sample in a study of OX40 agonist ivuxolimab in advanced cancers. Some clones are missing from TCRdb's copy, which holds only in-frame ones; the method was immunoSEQ multiplex PCR. The repertoire consists of about 98,000 clones, with 85% to 95% occurring once and the leading ten covering 0.26%. The input for sequencing was CD4+ or CD8+ T cells sorted from blood, taken in a trial of the OX40 agonist ivuxolimab. Receptor source: an adult with an advanced solid tumor such as melanoma, head and neck, liver or kidney cancer.

The gene calls are TRBV9 and TRBJ1-1, with D perhaps matching TRBD1 (5 bases). This CDR3 contains 13 residues. Germline-derived CDR1 and CDR2 are SGDLS and YYNGEE. Trimming removed 0 bases from V and 3 bases from J, with 6 bases in between. The CDR3 is CASSVGGDTEAFF. Here the CDR3 DNA reads TGTGCCAGCAGCGTAGGGGGCGACACTGAAGCTTTCTTT.

V usage is TRBV10-3 and J usage is TRBJ1-1; D is uncertain. The CDR3 extends over 15 amino acids. V gave up 0 bases and J gave up 5 bases, with 13 bases separating them. The germline gives CDR1 ENHRY, CDR2 SYGVKD. CDR3 in amino acids: CAISESALMGTEAFF. The CDR3 bases are TGTGCCATCAGTGAGTCGGCACTTATGGGGACTGAAGCTTTCTTT.

This sequence joins TRBV5-6 and TRBJ1-2, with 8 bases that match TRBD1. Trimming cost V 3 bases and J 5 bases; bases outside gene matches: 3. Germline values: CDR1 SGHDT, CDR2 YYEEEE. This CDR3 is built from 13 residues. The CDR3 loop is CASSWTGLYGYTF. CDR3 in DNA: TGTGCCAGCAGCTGGACAGGGTTATATGGCTACACCTTC.

The DNA of the CDR3 is TGTGCCAGCAGCTTAATCGCTAGCGGGGGAATTAATGAGCAGTTCTTC. Protein: CASSLIASGGINEQFF. The V and J genes are TRBV7-3 and TRBJ2-1; 10 nucleotides line up with TRBD2. Germline lookup yields CDR1 SGHTA and CDR2 FQGTGA. J gave up 7 bases and V 1 base, and 7 bases lay outside the gene matches. This CDR3 is 16 amino acids long.

This sequence joins TRBV27 and TRBJ2-1; 9 bases agree with TRBD1. The CDR3 spans 19 residues. Germline lookup yields CDR1 MNHEY and CDR2 SMNVEV (reference sequence). V lost 0 bases, J lost 3 bases, and 12 bases stayed unmatched. The CDR3 sequence: CASSLSNFANRGLYNEQFF. In DNA, the CDR3 is TGTGCCAGCAGTTTATCGAATTTTGCAAACAGGGGGCTCTACAATGAGCAGTTCTTC.

The chain recombines TRBV4-3 with TRBJ2-1; D remains ambiguous. CDR3 length: 13 amino acids. The germline V gene encodes CDR1 LGHNA and CDR2 YSLEER. The V and J ends lost 0 bases and 9 bases respectively, with 9 bases between them. CDR3 nucleotides: TGCGCCAGCAGCCAAGAGTTGGAAAGTGAGCAGTTCTTC. It translates to CASSQELESEQFF.

J is TRBJ2-1 and V is TRBV4-2; D call uncertain. This CDR3 contains 15 residues. With 5 bases removed from V and 5 bases from J, the gap between germline ends came to 16 bases. Germline assignment: CDR1 LGHNA and CDR2 YNFKEQ. The CDR3 loop is CASSYPLAGNNEQFF. The CDR3, as DNA: TGTGCCAGCAGCTACCCCCTGGCTGGGAACAATGAGCAGTTCTTC.

The chain employs TRBV5-6 and TRBJ2-3; 7 nucleotides line up with TRBD1. Germline loops: CDR1 SGHDT, CDR2 YYEEEE. V lost 2 bases to trimming and J lost 8 bases; unmatched junction nucleotides: 2. The CDR3 runs 12 residues. The CDR3 DNA reads TGTGCCAGCAGCTTACAGGGGCTTACGCAGTATTTT. Its protein is CASSLQGLTQYF.

The chain uses TRBV15 and TRBJ1-4; D is possibly TRBD1 (5 bases). This CDR3 region has 15 residues. V lost 1 base to trimming and J lost 3 bases, with 9 bases between them. From germline, CDR1 is LNHNV and CDR2 YYDKDF (reference sequence). Here the CDR3 reads CATSRGGWANEKLFF. CDR3 coding DNA: TGTGCCACCAGCAGAGGGGGGTGGGCTAATGAAAAACTGTTTTTT.

The rearrangement links TRBV5-6 to TRBJ2-3, with 9 bases aligning to TRBD2. The CDR3 is 16 amino acids. V lost 1 base, J lost 4 bases, and 7 bases stayed unmatched. CDR1 and CDR2 (germline): SGHDT, YYEEEE. For the CDR3, the DNA is TGTGCCAGCAGCTTGAGAAGCGGGGGGCGGGCAGATACGCAGTATTTT. This gives the protein CASSLRSGGRADTQYF.

The chain has TRBV9 and TRBJ1-3; a possible D gene is TRBD1 (5 bases). Trimming removed 3 bases from V and 0 bases from J, with 13 bases in between. The CDR3 totals 16 residues. The V gene's germline CDR1 is SGDLS and CDR2 YYNGEE. CDR3 protein: CASSAPGTGSGNTIYF. The CDR3 bases are TGTGCCAGCAGCGCGCCTGGGACGGGCTCTGGAAACACCATATATTTT.

The gene calls are TRBV25-1 and TRBJ1-5; D gene ambiguous. Germline V gene sequence: CDR1 MGHDK, CDR2 SYGVNS. The CDR3 is made up of 16 amino acids. V was cut by 3 bases and J by 3 bases, with 15 bases left in between. The CDR3 region has the DNA TGTGCCAGCAGTGACCGCACCGGGTCCTACAATCAGCCCCAGCATTTT. Translated: CASSDRTGSYNQPQHF.

The J gene is TRBJ2-1, the V gene TRBV5-1; 13 bases line up with TRBD2. The J segment lost 9 bases and the V segment lost 4 bases, leaving 4 bases of the junction unmatched. This CDR3 region has 14 residues. Germline values: CDR1 SGHRS, CDR2 YFSETQ. The CDR3 bases are TGCGCCAGCAGCAGGACTAGCGGGGGATTTGAGCAGTTCTTC. Its translation is CASSRTSGGFEQFF.

The count of this clone is one. This same CDR3 is encoded by further DNA sequences in the sample. The rearrangement joins TRBV6-5 to TRBJ1-1; no clear D. This CDR3 is built from 12 residues. Germline V gene sequence: CDR1 MNHEY, CDR2 SVGAGI. Trimming took off 5 bases at V and 5 bases at J, with 9 bases between the two ends. The CDR3 nucleotides are TGTGCCAGCAGTCGCCGAGGGACTGAAGCTTTCTTT. This gives the protein CASSRRGTEAFF.

The chain links TRBV10-3 to TRBJ2-3; perhaps TRBD2 as D (6 bases). V shed 2 bases and J shed 6 bases, with 6 bases lying between them. The CDR3 length is 12 residues. From germline, CDR1 is ENHRY and CDR2 SYGVKD. The CDR3 spells CAISEGGDTQYF. The CDR3 region has the DNA TGTGCCATCAGTGAGGGGGGGGATACGCAGTATTTT.

This chain uses TRBV11-3 with TRBJ2-2; D is uncertain. Germline CDR1 reads SGHNT; CDR2 reads YENEEA. This CDR3 contains 16 residues. V lost 1 base to trimming and J lost 1 base, with 10 bases between them. The CDR3 reads CASSLGLAENTGELFF. The DNA of the CDR3 is TGTGCCAGCAGCTTAGGATTGGCGGAGAACACCGGGGAGCTGTTTTTT.

This chain connects TRBV2 to TRBJ2-1; the match to TRBD2 covers 8 bases. Trimming took 0 bases from V and 3 from J; bases not matched to a gene: 4. This CDR3 is 16 amino acids long. Per germline, CDR1 SNHLY and CDR2 FYNNEI. Here the CDR3 reads CASSEAGTRLYNEQFF. The CDR3, as DNA: TGTGCCAGCAGTGAAGCGGGGACTAGACTCTACAATGAGCAGTTCTTC.

The chain recombines TRBV2 with TRBJ1-2; no firm D call. The CDR3 has 15 residues. The germline V and J ends were trimmed by 7 bases and 7 bases, with 22 bases remaining between them. CDR1 and CDR2 (germline): SNHLY, FYNNEI. This chain's CDR3 is CASKLNQPAASGYTF. The CDR3, as DNA: TGTGCCAGCAAACTAAACCAACCGGCGGCCTCTGGCTACACCTTC.

The chain couples TRBV18 to TRBJ1-5, with a weak D call TRBD1 (5 bases). The CDR3 spans 15 residues. Germline V gene sequence: CDR1 KGHSH, CDR2 LQKENI. V was pared by 2 bases and J by 3 bases, with 11 bases between. CDR3 DNA: TGTGCCAGCTCACCAGGGGGGGACGTCAATCAGCCCCAGCATTTT. Amino acids: CASSPGGDVNQPQHF.

This clone occurred many times. This chain joins TRBV7-9 and TRBJ2-1; perhaps TRBD1 as D (5 bases). V was shortened by 1 base and J by 9 bases, with 7 bases between the two germline ends. The CDR3 has 12 amino acids. Per germline, CDR1 SEHNR and CDR2 FQNEAQ (reference sequence). The DNA for the CDR3 is TGTGCCAGCAGCTTAGGGGGCCTTGAGCAGTTCTTC. Its translation is CASSLGGLEQFF.

The chain combines TRBV6-5 with TRBJ2-1; 8 bases map to TRBD2. The CDR3 length is 15 residues. Per germline, CDR1 MNHEY and CDR2 SVGAGI. Germline trimming cut 10 bases from V and 8 bases from J; bases unmatched to any gene: 16. CDR3 residues: CATGHSGALGHEQFF. Written as DNA, the CDR3 is TGTGCCACCGGACATAGCGGGGCTCTGGGGCATGAGCAGTTCTTC.

The genes are TRBV6-5 and TRBJ2-1; 8 bases align to TRBD2. Germline V CDR1 and CDR2: MNHEY, SVGAGI. The CDR3 is 14 residues long. With 10 bases clipped from V and 3 bases from J, the junction kept 8 bases outside the gene matches. The CDR3 here is CATRSGGNYNEQFF. In DNA, the CDR3 is TGTGCCACACGAAGCGGGGGTAACTACAATGAGCAGTTCTTC.

V and J are TRBV20-1 and TRBJ2-5, with D uncertain. V gave up 5 bases and J gave up 3 bases, with 4 bases separating them. The CDR3 covers 10 residues. CDR1 DFQATT and CDR2 SNEGSKA come from the germline V gene (reference sequence). The CDR3 sequence is CSAHKETQYF. For the CDR3, the DNA is TGCAGTGCTCATAAAGAGACCCAGTACTTC.

The rearrangement links TRBV6-6 to TRBJ1-1, with 9 nucleotides matching TRBD1. This CDR3 is 13 amino acids long. Germline CDR1 and CDR2: MNHNY and SVGAGI (reference sequence). V shed 5 bases and J 4 bases; nucleotides not matched to a gene: 2. The CDR3 DNA reads as TGTGCCAGCAGTCCACAGGGGGCCACTGAAGCTTTCTTT. It specifies CASSPQGATEAFF.

J is TRBJ1-4 and V is TRBV28, with D possibly being TRBD1 (6 bases). Per germline, CDR1 MDHEN and CDR2 SYDVKM. With 6 bases removed from V and 5 bases from J, the gap between germline ends came to 13 bases. The CDR3 extends over 14 amino acids. CDR3 region: CASREQGGNEKLFF. The CDR3 region has the DNA TGTGCCAGCAGGGAACAGGGCGGCAATGAAAAACTGTTTTTT.

This chain connects TRBV2 to TRBJ2-6; unclear D gene. CDR3 size: 18 residues. The germline V and J ends were trimmed by 2 bases and 5 bases, with 19 bases remaining between them. Germline lookup yields CDR1 SNHLY and CDR2 FYNNEI. CDR3 region: CASSEPLTIQSRANVLTF. As DNA, the CDR3 is TGTGCCAGCAGTGAACCACTTACCATACAAAGTCGGGCCAACGTCCTGACTTTC. Full variable domain (outside the CDR3, taken from reference TRBV2 and TRBJ2-6): EPEVTQTPSHQVTQMGQEVILRCVPISNHLYFYWYRQILGQKVEFLVSFYNNEISEKSEIFDDQFSVERPDGSNFTLKIRSTKLEDSAMYFCASSEPLTIQSRANVLTFGAGSRLTVL.

This chain uses TRBV5-5 with TRBJ2-4, with TRBD1 matching 7 bases. Germline V gives CDR1 SGHKS, CDR2 YYEKEE (reference sequence). The CDR3 is 18 amino acids. The ends lost 4 bases at V and 1 base at J; junction bases unmatched: 14. The CDR3 DNA is TGTGCCAGCAGCCCGACAGGGATAGGGAGTATGGCCAAAAACATTCAGTACTTC. Translating gives CASSPTGIGSMAKNIQYF.

This clone was counted once. The gene calls are TRBV5-1 and TRBJ1-2; the match to TRBD1 covers 8 bases. Trimming took 4 bases from V and 1 from J; bases not matched to a gene: 6. Looked up from germline, CDR1 is SGHRS and CDR2 is YFSETQ. CDR3 length: 15 amino acids. The CDR3 nucleotides read TGCGCCAGCAGCCCGGGGACAGGAGATAACTATGGCTACACCTTC. Translated: CASSPGTGDNYGYTF.

A remark on this clone: Other DNA sequences in the sample encode the same CDR3. This chain connects TRBV7-2 to TRBJ1-1, with unresolved D. Germline assignment: CDR1 SGHTA and CDR2 FQGNSA. V lost 1 base to trimming and J lost 1 base, with 7 bases between them. This CDR3 is 14 amino acids long. As DNA, the CDR3 is TGTGCCAGCAGCTTAGTGGGAGGGAACACTGAAGCTTTCTTT. Its protein product is CASSLVGGNTEAFF.

The chain carries TRBV7-9 and TRBJ2-1, with 10 bases that match TRBD2. The CDR3 has 17 residues. The V and J ends lost 4 bases and 5 bases, in that order; junction bases with no gene match: 11. The germline gives CDR1 SEHNR, CDR2 FQNEAQ (reference sequence). CDR3 sequence (DNA): TGTGCCAGCAGCTCAGAGAGGCGGACTAGCGGTGACAATGAGCAGTTCTTC. Amino acids: CASSSERRTSGDNEQFF.

The genes are TRBV30 and TRBJ1-6; the D is unclear. V was cut by 2 bases and J by 4 bases, with 6 bases left in between. Germline CDR1 and CDR2: GTSNPN and SVGIG (reference sequence). The length of the CDR3 is 13 residues. CDR3 DNA: TGTGCCTGGAGTTTGAGTTATAATTCACCCCTCCACTTT. Translating gives CAWSLSYNSPLHF.